The present T cell receptor beta chain was sequenced within a study of cytomegalovirus exposure and HLA in healthy donors. Overall study results and limits: Most TCR sequences were seen very rarely across donors, but some public TCRs occurred in many.

The CDR3 sequence is 15 residues long. Germline V gene sequence: CDR1 SGHTS, CDR2 YDEGEE. Trimming took off 1 base at V and 0 bases at J, with 10 bases between the two ends. The study ran its PCR with 60 Vbeta and 13 Jbeta primers. Clones were read by immunoSEQ multiplex PCR, and TCRdb kept only the in-frame ones, dropping some. This listing includes around 100,000 clones. A remark on this clone: Its antigen remains unidentified.

The donors gave bone marrow, and they were healthy. The chain is built from TRBV5-8 and TRBJ2-5; D is perhaps TRBD2 (5 bases). This clonotype originated in a man aged 25 to 40 in good health and CMV-seronegative. The sample consisted of PBMCs. The CDR3 nucleotides read TGTGCCAGCAGCTTGCGGGAAGTATACCAAGAGACCCAGTACTTC. It is translated as CASSLREVYQETQYF.